Below are 31 T cell receptor beta chains sequenced from a single sample in a study of T cell repertoires in cytomegalovirus infection. TCRdb fed the reads into MiXCR, producing one record per CDR3 protein. The sample holds more than 350,000 distinct CDR3 sequences, about 33% seen once. Sample: PBMCs. These receptors came from a human donor in good health (CMV status not recorded). Some clones in this sample may be carry-over from other donors' samples.

This clonotype was counted a few times. CDR3 nucleotide sequence: TGTGCCAGCAGCTTTGGGACAAATCAGCCCCAGCATTTT. This codes for CASSFGTNQPQHF. This sequence joins TRBV7-2 and TRBJ1-5; perhaps TRBD1 as D (6 bases). The CDR3 is 13 amino acids. Trimming cost V 3 bases and J 4 bases, with 7 bases left between them. In germline, CDR1 is SGHTA, CDR2 FQGNSA.

This clonotype was seen just once. A read error may account for a junction end that differs from germline. The chain couples TRBV7-2 to TRBJ1-1, with a tentative D call TRBD1 (6 bases). Germline CDR1 SGHTA, CDR2 FQGNSA. This CDR3 contains 13 residues. CDR3 residues: CARSLGQNTEAFF. CDR3 nucleotide sequence: TGTGCCAGAAGCTTAGGACAGAACACGGAAGCTTTCTTT.

CDR3 nucleotides: TGCAGCGTTGACACCAAAGTCTACAGGGGCATGAACACTGAAGCTTTCTTT. Amino acid sequence: CSVDTKVYRGMNTEAFF. The chain uses TRBV29-1 and TRBJ1-1; 7 nucleotides agree with TRBD1. This CDR3 has 17 residues. Germline CDR1 SQVTM, CDR2 ANQGSEA. V gave up 3 bases and J gave up 0 bases; unmatched junction bases: 13.

This clonotype was detected a few times. The germline gene is not matched at one end of the junction; a read error may be the cause. This chain uses TRBV15 with TRBJ2-7; D is ambiguous. Germline CDR1 is LNHNV and CDR2 is YYDKDF (reference sequence). This CDR3 is built from 14 residues. The CDR3 DNA sequence: TGTTCCACCAGCAGAGGACCGGCGAGCTACGAGCAGTACTTC. Translation gives CSTSRGPASYEQYF.

In this sample, this clonotype turned up once. The chain is built from TRBV28 and TRBJ2-7; 9 nucleotides line up with TRBD2. CDR1 is MDHEN, CDR2 SYDVKM, per germline. The CDR3 is made up of 14 amino acids. Germline trimming cut 6 bases from V and 7 bases from J; bases unmatched to any gene: 10. The CDR3 spells CASSPGTSPGEQYF. CDR3 sequence (DNA): TGTGCCAGCAGCCCCGGGACTAGCCCAGGGGAGCAGTACTTC.

As for this clonotype: An end of the junction differs from the germline gene, which may be a read error. The gene calls are TRBV23-1 and TRBJ2-1; D is perhaps TRBD1 (5 bases). TRBV23-1 is an ORF; its function is uncertain. This CDR3 has 19 residues. The CDR3 protein is CASSQTEWLRQQRHNDQFF. As DNA, the CDR3 is TGCGCCAGCAGCCAAACCGAGTGGCTCCGACAGCAAAGGCACAATGATCAGTTCTTC.

The sample holds many counts of this clonotype. V is TRBV6-1 and J is TRBJ1-2; D is ambiguous. CDR1 and CDR2 from the germline V gene are MNHNS and SASEGT. The CDR3 has 12 amino acids. V gave up 4 bases and J gave up 8 bases, with 11 bases separating them. The DNA of the CDR3 is TGTGCCAGCAGTGTTGTCGAGGGAGGCTACACCTTC. This translates into CASSVVEGGYTF.

This clonotype was detected a few times. The rearrangement joins TRBV15 to TRBJ1-2; tentatively, D is TRBD1 (6 bases). Trimming pared 0 bases from V and 4 bases from J, leaving 9 bases between. The CDR3 consists of 14 residues. Germline CDR1 is LNHNV and CDR2 is YYDKDF (reference sequence). The chain's CDR3 is CATSRETGIYGYTF. The CDR3 nucleotides are TGTGCCACCAGCAGAGAAACAGGGATCTATGGCTACACCTTC.

Worth noting for this clonotype: A much larger clonotype is one base distant, so this may be a read error. The chain recombines TRBV12-3 or TRBV12-4 with TRBJ1-4, with D perhaps TRBD1 (5 bases). This CDR3 spans 14 amino acids. The chain's CDR3 is CASRLVGAGEKLFF. Written as DNA, the CDR3 is TGTGCCAGCAGGTTAGTAGGGGCGGGTGAAAAACTGTTTTTT.

The chain's CDR3 is CASSLERGRQFF. CDR3 DNA sequence: TGTGCCAGCAGCTTAGAGAGGGGCCGGCAGTTCTTC. The chain couples TRBV7-9 to TRBJ2-1; the D call may be TRBD1 or TRBD2 (5 bases each). V was cut by 1 base and J by 12 bases, with 10 bases left in between. Per the germline V gene, CDR1 is SEHNR and CDR2 is FQNEAQ (reference sequence). CDR3 length equals 12 residues.

V gene TRBV6-1 combines with J gene TRBJ1-5; D possibly corresponds to TRBD1 (5 bases). This CDR3 has 17 residues. V was trimmed by 5 bases and J by 2 bases, leaving 19 bases between them. Germline V CDR1 and CDR2: MNHNS, SASEGT. The CDR3 nucleotides read TGTGCCAGCAGTTCCACCGGGGGGTTTCGACGCAATCAGCCCCAGCATTTT. Amino acid sequence: CASSSTGGFRRNQPQHF.

This clonotype was seen many times. The chain recombines TRBV7-6 with TRBJ1-4, with a possible D match to TRBD1 (6 bases). The CDR3 is 16 amino acids. Deletions cut 3 bases from V and 3 bases from J, with 14 bases between. Germline lookup yields CDR1 SGHVS and CDR2 FNYEAQ. As DNA, the CDR3 is TGTGCCAGCAGCTTCACCGGGGGGCGATCTAATGAAAAACTGTTTTTT. The encoded protein is CASSFTGGRSNEKLFF.

The chain couples TRBV5-6 to TRBJ1-1; TRBD1 might be the D (6 bases). Germline V CDR1 and CDR2: SGHDT, YYEEEE. The CDR3 extends over 14 amino acids. Trimming shortened V by 1 base and J by 3 bases, and 10 bases separated the two germline ends. The CDR3 spells CASSLWGADTEAFF. The DNA of the CDR3 is TGTGCCAGCAGCTTGTGGGGGGCCGACACTGAAGCTTTCTTT. The full variable domain, rest sourced from reference TRBV5-6 and TRBJ1-1, is DAGVTQSPTHLIKTRGQQVTLRCSPKSGHDTVSWYQQALGQGPQFIFQYYEEEERQRGNFPDRFSGHQFPNYSSELNVNALLLGDSALYLCASSLWGADTEAFFGQGTRLTVV.

The CDR3 sequence: CASSTTGKEQFF. CDR3 in DNA: TGTGCCAGCAGTACAACAGGCAAAGAGCAGTTCTTC. J is TRBJ2-1 and V is TRBV11-2; D might be TRBD1 (5 bases). The CDR3 consists of 12 residues. CDR1 and CDR2 (germline): SGHAT, FQNNGV. Trimming pared 6 bases from V and 10 bases from J, leaving 13 bases between.

The chain's CDR3 is CASSQGTGLVVNTEAFF. The DNA of the CDR3 is TGTGCCAGCAGCCAAGGGACAGGGTTAGTCGTGAACACTGAAGCTTTCTTT. The chain combines TRBV14 with TRBJ1-1; 8 bases align to TRBD1. CDR3 length: 17 residues. Germline CDR1 reads SGHDN; CDR2 reads FVKESK. Unmatched junction bases numbered 7, after V lost 1 base and J lost 0 bases.

This clonotype was counted at least ten times. The gene calls are TRBV7-9 and TRBJ1-4; no reliable D call. V was cut by 6 bases and J by 0 bases, with 11 bases left in between. The CDR3 contains 15 residues. Looked up from germline, CDR1 is SEHNR and CDR2 is FQNEAQ (reference sequence). Here the CDR3 DNA reads TGTGCCAGCAGTTTTATTCCTGCAACTAATGAAAAACTGTTTTTT. Encoded protein: CASSFIPATNEKLFF.

As to this clonotype: The missing conserved phenylalanine or tryptophan at the end of this CDR3 makes a read error likely. The chain carries TRBV4-2 and TRBJ2-6, with D perhaps TRBD2 (5 bases). V was shortened by 5 bases and J by 1 base, with 9 bases between the two germline ends. This CDR3 has 15 residues. Germline CDR1 and CDR2: LGHNA and YNFKEQ. The CDR3 sequence is CASSDRRSGANVLTL. In nucleotides, the CDR3 is TGTGCCAGCAGCGACCGGAGGTCTGGGGCCAACGTCCTGACTTTA.

This clonotype came up once. This chain links TRBV20-1 with TRBJ2-7, with D perhaps matching TRBD2 (7 bases). The CDR3 has 15 residues. The germline V gene encodes CDR1 DFQATT and CDR2 SNEGSKA (reference sequence). V was trimmed by 6 bases and J by 4 bases, leaving 22 bases between them. The CDR3 DNA follows: TGCAGTGCCAGAAATTTACTAGGGGGACTATACGAGCAGTACTTC. Encoded protein: CSARNLLGGLYEQYF.

This clonotype was seen more than once but under ten times. The gene calls are TRBV6-8 and TRBJ1-6; D is ambiguous. V was pared by 9 bases and J by 3 bases, with 36 bases between. Germline V gene lookup returns CDR1 MNHGY and CDR2 SAAAGT. The CDR3 is 22 residues long. CDR3 sequence (DNA): TGTGCCAGTAGAAGGGCCGACTACAGCCGAGTATCGCAAAACGTCTATAATTCACCCCTCCACTTT. Protein sequence: CASRRADYSRVSQNVYNSPLHF.

This clonotype has at least ten counts. The CDR3 loop reads CASSLGTGGPSGNTIYF. CDR3 in DNA: TGTGCCAGCAGTTTAGGGACAGGGGGTCCCTCTGGAAACACCATATATTTT. This chain uses TRBV28 with TRBJ1-3, with TRBD1 identical over 11 bases. Looked up from germline, CDR1 is MDHEN and CDR2 is SYDVKM. The CDR3 extends over 17 amino acids. Trimming removed 2 bases from V and 0 bases from J; junction bases left unmatched: 3.

The V gene is TRBV7-9, the J gene TRBJ1-1; 9 nucleotides line up with TRBD1. The CDR3 covers 15 residues. Germline V gene data show CDR1 as SEHNR and CDR2 as FQNEAQ (reference sequence). The J segment lost 3 bases and the V segment lost 4 bases, leaving 6 bases of the junction unmatched. DNA of the CDR3: TGTGCCAGCAGCTCACCACAGGGGGCGGACACTGAAGCTTTCTTT. The encoded protein is CASSSPQGADTEAFF.

This clonotype was seen repeatedly, ten times or more. This rearrangement joins TRBV19 to TRBJ1-1; TRBD1 might be the D (5 bases). V lost 9 bases to trimming and J lost 2 bases, with 16 bases between them. The germline gives CDR1 LNHDA, CDR2 SQIVND (reference sequence). The CDR3 sequence is 14 residues long. Here the CDR3 reads CASSLGTGNTEAFF. CDR3 nucleotides: TGTGCCAGCAGCTTAGGGACGGGAAACACTGAAGCTTTCTTT.

The V call is TRBV19, the J call TRBJ1-2; a weak D match, TRBD1 (6 bases). CDR1 and CDR2 (germline): LNHDA, SQIVND (reference sequence). Trimming pared 4 bases from V and 6 bases from J, leaving 12 bases between. The CDR3 runs to 13 residues. CDR3 region: CASSRGRGDGYTF. In DNA, the CDR3 is TGTGCCAGTAGTAGGGGCAGGGGTGATGGCTACACCTTC.

This clonotype was seen many times. V and J are TRBV6-6 and TRBJ1-2; a possible D gene is TRBD1 (5 bases). This CDR3 comprises 16 residues. V shed 2 bases and J shed 10 bases, with 23 bases lying between them. In germline, CDR1 is MNHNY, CDR2 SVGAGI (reference sequence). CDR3 sequence reads: CASSYLPQGKGELYTF. The CDR3 DNA reads as TGTGCCAGCAGTTACCTTCCCCAGGGAAAAGGGGAACTCTACACCTTC.

This clonotype was seen only a few times. This chain joins TRBV20-1 and TRBJ2-7; D is possibly TRBD1 (6 bases). Between the trimmed V and J ends, which lost 6 bases and 3 bases, there was a span of 15 bases. This CDR3 contains 13 residues. CDR1 is DFQATT and CDR2 is SNEGSKA in the germline V gene (reference sequence). This CDR3 reads CSATGGGGYEQYF. The CDR3 DNA reads TGCAGTGCCACCGGTGGGGGCGGCTACGAGCAGTACTTC.

The rearrangement links TRBV28 to TRBJ2-5; D gene unclear. CDR3 length: 13 residues. Germline V gene lookup returns CDR1 MDHEN and CDR2 SYDVKM. V gave up 3 bases and J gave up 2 bases, with 7 bases separating them. The chain's CDR3 is CASSLNGQETQYF. CDR3 coding DNA: TGTGCCAGCAGTTTGAACGGACAAGAGACCCAGTACTTC.

This clonotype has just a few counts. This chain connects TRBV6-5 to TRBJ2-2, with 11 bases that match TRBD1. The CDR3 consists of 16 residues. The trim removed 2 bases at V and 5 bases at J, leaving 4 bases unmatched. Per the germline V gene, CDR1 is MNHEY and CDR2 is SVGAGI. This chain's CDR3 is CASSYQRDRGTGELFF. CDR3 coding DNA: TGTGCCAGCAGTTACCAAAGGGACAGGGGGACCGGGGAGCTGTTTTTT.

The chain combines TRBV5-6 with TRBJ1-4; the D is unclear. Germline V gene data show CDR1 as SGHDT and CDR2 as YYEEEE. The CDR3 is 15 residues long. Trimming stripped 1 base from V and 5 bases from J, with 12 bases between. The CDR3 DNA follows: TGTGCCAGCAGCTTGCTCGACGGTGCGAATGAAAAACTGTTTTTT. It specifies CASSLLDGANEKLFF.

This clonotype was seen at least ten times. This rearrangement joins TRBV7-2 to TRBJ2-7, with TRBD2 matching over 11 bases. The germline V gene has CDR1 SGHTA and CDR2 FQGNSA. V shed 5 bases and J 5 bases; nucleotides not matched to a gene: 8. The CDR3 spans 15 residues. For the CDR3, the DNA is TGTGCCAGCAGCCCACTAGCGGGGGCCCGCCACGAGCAGTACTTC. It encodes CASSPLAGARHEQYF.

The gene calls are TRBV7-6 and TRBJ1-2; no reliable D call. This CDR3 comprises 13 residues. V was pared by 5 bases and J by 3 bases, with 10 bases between. Germline assignment: CDR1 SGHVS and CDR2 FNYEAQ. For the CDR3, the DNA is TGTGCCAGCAGCCCAGGCGTGGACTATGGCTACACCTTC. Translated, it gives CASSPGVDYGYTF.

This clonotype was detected ten times or more. This rearrangement joins TRBV11-1 to TRBJ2-1; D remains unclear. The V gene's germline CDR1 is SGHAT and CDR2 FQDESV (reference sequence). V was shortened by 5 bases and J by 9 bases, with 20 bases between the two germline ends. The CDR3 is 15 residues long. Here the CDR3 DNA reads TGTGCCAGCAGCGGTCTGCGCGGTCGGGCAGTTGAGCAGTTCTTC. The encoded protein is CASSGLRGRAVEQFF.